This T cell receptor beta chain comes out of a study of T cells in Graves' hyperthyroidism and ophthalmopathy. Regarding the study as a whole: Blood also showed most of the thyroid clonotypes that were expanded above 0.001. Model output signaled ophthalmopathy a median around 5.9 months ahead of onset.

The germline V gene has CDR1 MNHEY and CDR2 SVGAGI. V lost 6 bases and J lost 0, with 8 bases in between. The CDR3 has 13 amino acids. This clonotype has only a few counts. Its antigen is currently unknown. The CDR3 regions of TCR beta were amplified from RNA transcripts. The primer set for the first-round RT-PCR of the TCR CDR3 was HTBI. TCRdb called the multiplex PCR reads again in MiXCR, with one record for every CDR3 protein. Of 800,000 or so distinct CDR3 sequences listed, 38% are singletons. The study left out patients who had uncontrolled infection, other autoimmune disease, pregnancy or lactation.

This receptor was taken from a man between 18 and 35 years old with Graves' hyperthyroidism. Sequencing was carried out using blood. V gene TRBV6-5 combines with J gene TRBJ1-2; a weak D match, TRBD1 (5 bases). The CDR3 DNA reads as TGTGCCAGCAGGCCGACAGCTAACTATGGCTACACCTTC. This translates into CASRPTANYGYTF.